This T cell receptor beta chain appears in the sequencing data of a study of blood T cells in healthy people across ages. Using a J-beta primer mix together with a sample-barcoded 5' primer, a second PCR was run for roughly 6 to 11 cycles. Every sample produced at least 3 million CDR3-containing paired-end reads. Each CDR3 protein gets one entry after TCRdb re-called the 5' RACE reads with MiXCR. Among around 500,000 distinct CDR3 sequences, about 29% were seen once, and the ten largest hold over 3.5%. Germline-derived CDR1 and CDR2 are MDHEN and SYDVKM. The CDR3 contains 16 residues. Trimming stripped 2 bases from V and 0 bases from J, with 11 bases between. In addition, the sample was reused for a study of T cells of mothers and their children. As that study records: The study found slightly higher but non-significant overlap in related versus unrelated mother-child pairs.

This sequence originates from a boy between 2 and 10 years old in good health. Sequenced: blood. This sequence joins TRBV28 and TRBJ2-4; D is unresolved. In nucleotides, the CDR3 is TGTGCCAGCAGTTTACCCCAAGCTATAGCCAAAAACATTCAGTACTTC. This codes for CASSLPQAIAKNIQYF.